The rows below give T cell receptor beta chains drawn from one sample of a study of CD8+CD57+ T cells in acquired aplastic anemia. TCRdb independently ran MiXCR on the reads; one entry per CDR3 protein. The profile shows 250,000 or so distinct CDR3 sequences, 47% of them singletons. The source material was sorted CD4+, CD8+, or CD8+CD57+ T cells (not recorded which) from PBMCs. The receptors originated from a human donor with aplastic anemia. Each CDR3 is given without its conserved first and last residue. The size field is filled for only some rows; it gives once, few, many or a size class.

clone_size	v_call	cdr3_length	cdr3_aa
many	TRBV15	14	ATSRLEGGGTDTQY
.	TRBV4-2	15	ASSLREGRESSYEQY
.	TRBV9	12	ASSWRGTSYEQY
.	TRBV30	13	AWSVMAGGGETQH
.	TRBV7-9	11	ASSLSQIYGYT
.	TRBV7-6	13	ASSVGENLGQPQY
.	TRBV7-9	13	ASSLGQPNSYEQY
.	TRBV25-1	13	ASSVEAGEGETQY
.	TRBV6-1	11	ASGRATNEKLF
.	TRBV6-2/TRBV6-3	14	ASSYSSTGDGYEQY
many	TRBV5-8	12	ASSLNRGTDTQY
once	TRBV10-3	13	ATSGTGAVPYEQY
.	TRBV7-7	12	ASSPLNSYNEQF
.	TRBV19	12	ASSILNEWYGYT
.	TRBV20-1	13	SATETGGLTDTQY
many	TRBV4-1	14	ASSQGIKAESYGYT
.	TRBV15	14	ATSKVVVRGNSPLH
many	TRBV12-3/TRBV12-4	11	ASSPDGGNTIY
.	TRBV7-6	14	ASSPQVQSPYNEQF
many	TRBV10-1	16	ASIQRKYGGILDSPLH
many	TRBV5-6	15	ASSLFYSSGLSYEQY
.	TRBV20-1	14	SAIHGGQSYNSPLH
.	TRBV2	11	ASTATRDTEAF
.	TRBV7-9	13	ASSQGTGTLNEQF
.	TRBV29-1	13	SVEVPGEINYGYT
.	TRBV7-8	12	ASRSGQYTGELF
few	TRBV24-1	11	ATSDLSGNGYT
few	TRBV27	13	ASSLDVGLDAEQF
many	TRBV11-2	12	ASSLVSGYQPQH
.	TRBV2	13	ASSRRGVGANVLT
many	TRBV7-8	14	ASSLVSGQGRDTQY
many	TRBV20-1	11	SARAGRTYEQY
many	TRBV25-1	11	ASSGRENTEAF
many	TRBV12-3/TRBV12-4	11	ASSFLQANEQF
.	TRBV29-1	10	SVEPHLYGYT
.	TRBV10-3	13	ATRGPDRAMDGYT
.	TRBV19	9	ASTRDNEQF
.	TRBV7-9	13	ASSPAFISCNEQF
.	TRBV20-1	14	SARTSGSGAKNIQY
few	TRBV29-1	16	SVDPGLAVLSSYNEQY
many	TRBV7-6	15	ASSATLDRGSGNTIY
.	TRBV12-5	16	ASGLVRSGSFSTNTQY
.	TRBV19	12	ASSVGSHDQPQH
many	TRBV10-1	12	ASHTVGQNYEQY
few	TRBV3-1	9	ASQVNTEAF
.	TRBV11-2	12	ASSLASGRYEQH
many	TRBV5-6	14	ASSPSGGIGSYEQY
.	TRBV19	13	ASSNGGTEYNEQF
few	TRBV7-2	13	ASSPQGALDQPQH
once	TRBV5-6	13	ASSASPSGIYEQY
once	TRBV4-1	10	AWSGISYEQY
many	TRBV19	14	ASSIHRDGTYNEQF
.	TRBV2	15	ASGFRDRAHSNQPQH
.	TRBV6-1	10	ASSPTIETQY
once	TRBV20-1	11	SARGSRGDTQY
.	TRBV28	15	ASNSIRQGKNYYGYT
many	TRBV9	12	ASSVEGGVDEQY